This T cell receptor (beta chain) is from a study of human T cells and chemical hapten exposure. Across the whole study: A 2 cm by 2 cm inner upper arm patch received 2% DPC for sensitization.

This clonotype was found a few times. Its target is unknown. TCRdb re-called the RACE reads with MiXCR, one entry per CDR3 protein. The data show tens of thousands of distinct CDR3 sequences, nearly 10% seen once. Stated time point: pre-sensitization, week 0. Documented treatment: therapeutic diphenylcyclopropenone sensitization with weekly scalp DPC. Drawing of blood took place ahead of applying each patch test. Trimming stripped 2 bases from V and 4 bases from J, with 14 bases between. Germline CDR1 reads SGHDN; CDR2 reads FVKESK. The CDR3 is made up of 15 amino acids. Study-level findings and limits: PT1 expanded TCR counts correlated positively with patch test score.

This specimen was whole blood, taken in connection with sensitization to the hapten diphenylcyclopropenone (DPC). This TCR was recovered from a woman aged 40 to 49 with alopecia areata. Some clones in this sample may be carry-over from other donors' samples. The chain couples TRBV14 to TRBJ1-1; a weak D match, TRBD1 (5 bases). The DNA of the CDR3 is TGTGCCAGCAGCCAAACAAGGCGGGGGGGCACTGAAGCTTTCTTT. Translated, it gives CASSQTRRGGTEAFF.